These T cell receptor beta chains were read from a single sample in a study of blood T cell repertoires in COVID-19. The method was immunoSEQ multiplex PCR; TCRdb's version includes in-frame clones alone and lacks a portion of them. The sample shows approximately 260,000 clones, around 90% of them seen only once. Sample: peripheral blood. These receptors were obtained from a woman aged 70 to 79 with COVID-19, enrolled during active disease. Both conserved end residues are trimmed from each CDR3. Each record gives: V gene, J gene, CDR3 protein.

>TRBV4-1|TRBJ2-3
ASSRTGTSRADTQY
>TRBV30|TRBJ1-2
AWSPRDRNYGYT
>TRBV19|TRBJ2-5
ASSIVARGALETQY
>TRBV3-1/TRBV3-2|TRBJ2-7
ASSQDSDMRKWREIHSYEQY
>TRBV15|TRBJ1-4
ATSRDSQVHEKLF
>TRBV6-5|TRBJ1-2
AIKGELNYGYT
>TRBV29-1|TRBJ2-3
SVESDKLTTDTQY
>TRBV10-3|TRBJ1-5
AISPGQGQPQH
>TRBV7-6|TRBJ1-6
ASSLTGTDNSPLH
>TRBV6-4|TRBJ1-1
ASSRRENTEAF
>TRBV7-9|TRBJ1-6
ASSRGDRDSPLH
>TRBV29-1|TRBJ1-2
SVVRTGGYGYT
>TRBV5-1|TRBJ2-6
ASSLREGAGANVLT
>TRBV27|TRBJ2-7
ASRTRGLLAGSSYEQY
>TRBV7-9|TRBJ1-2
ASRLHAESGYT
>TRBV19|TRBJ2-1
ASSTQGISNNEQF
>TRBV5-8|TRBJ2-1
ASRPALAGEYNEQF
>TRBV11-1|TRBJ2-7
ASSTSGLVIEQY